This entry concerns a single T cell receptor beta chain. The antigen remains undetermined. The record originates from a study of CD8+ T cells in alopecia areata. In the study overall: The protocol delivered tofacitinib for 6 to 18 months, then withdrew it for 6 months.

As the sequencing template, cDNA was produced by extracting RNA and reverse transcribing it. The method was immunoSEQ multiplex PCR; TCRdb's version includes in-frame clones alone and lacks a portion of them. This repertoire shows around 150,000 clones, roughly four fifths found once; its top ten account for around 25%. Per the germline V gene, CDR1 is GTSNPN and CDR2 is SVGIG (reference sequence). V was pared by 2 bases and J by 7 bases, with 9 bases between. This CDR3 is 12 amino acids long. Study results and caveats: Elevated clonality characterized lesional scalp relative to normal scalp, particularly in alopecia totalis/universalis.

The treatment here: oral pan-JAK inhibitor, 5-10 mg twice daily. This receptor was taken from a human donor with alopecia areata. The chain recombines TRBV30 with TRBJ2-1, with D possibly TRBD1 on 5 matching bases. The material sequenced was CD8+ T cells sorted from blood, taken at week 4, from a patient treated with tofacitinib. This CDR3 is CAWSSRQNEQFF. In nucleotides, the CDR3 is TGTGCCTGGAGTAGCCGACAGAATGAGCAGTTCTTC.